The entry below describes one T cell receptor beta chain. The antigen is undetermined. This sample was included in a study of long-term antiretroviral therapy in people with HIV. Investigators performed immunoSEQ version v3.0 at survey level. Using immunoSEQ multiplex PCR, the repertoire was profiled, and TCRdb retains in-frame clones only, with some absent. The sample has tens of thousands of clones, over 90% seen once; the top ten hold 2.5% to 3%. The CDR3 loop spans 15 amino acids. The V and J ends lost 2 bases and 4 bases, in that order; junction bases with no gene match: 7. The germline V gene encodes CDR1 LNHDA and CDR2 SQIVND (reference sequence). Study results and limitations: Pre-ART-expanded clones dominated the repertoire at all time points.

Everyone in the study who had HIV was treated in the United States. This rearrangement joins TRBV19 to TRBJ2-7, with 8 positions matching TRBD2. The sequencing used unsorted PBMCs, collected 3.7 years after starting antiretroviral therapy. The sequence was collected from a woman between 50 and 59 years old with HIV. CDR3 in DNA: TGTGCCAGTAGTATAACCGGCGGGGGGCCGTACGAGCAGTACTTC. Encoded protein: CASSITGGGPYEQYF.